The 14 T cell receptor beta chains below were found in one sample sequenced in a study of T cells in Graves' hyperthyroidism and ophthalmopathy. Researchers took RNA transcripts and amplified the TCR beta CDR3 regions from them. TCR CDR3 regions were first amplified by RT-PCR with HTBI primers. A single record per CDR3 protein comes from TCRdb applying MiXCR to the multiplex PCR reads. Here the sample spans roughly 180,000 distinct CDR3 sequences, about 9% being singletons. Specimen: blood. All receptors come from a woman between 18 and 29 years old with Graves' hyperthyroidism that later progressed to Graves' ophthalmopathy.

This clonotype was recorded many times. V is TRBV6-1 and J is TRBJ1-1; the D is unclear. This CDR3 comprises 14 residues. The germline V and J ends were trimmed by 6 bases and 3 bases, with 14 bases remaining between them. Germline CDR1 and CDR2: MNHNS and SASEGT. CDR3 in DNA: TGTGCCAGCAGCCAGATTCCACAGCACACTGAAGCTTTCTTT. Protein product: CASSQIPQHTEAFF.

This clonotype was picked up many times. The rearrangement uses TRBV30 and TRBJ1-1, with D unresolved. The CDR3 has 13 residues. CDR1 is GTSNPN, CDR2 SVGIG, per germline (reference sequence). The V gene lost 3 bases and the J gene lost 0 bases, with 8 bases spanning the gap. The chain's CDR3 is CAWRKTVNTEAFF. CDR3 in DNA: TGTGCCTGGAGGAAGACGGTGAACACTGAAGCTTTCTTT. The complete variable domain, with remaining parts taken from reference TRBV30 and TRBJ1-1, reads SQTIHQWPATLVQPVGSPLSLECTVEGTSNPNLYWYRQAAGRGLQLLFYSVGIGQISSEVPQNLSASRPQDRQFILSSKKLLLSDSGFYLCAWRKTVNTEAFFGQGTRLTVV.

Ten or more counts support this clonotype. This rearrangement joins TRBV11-3 to TRBJ2-5; D gene uncertain. The CDR3 is 15 residues long. The ends were cut back, 1 base at V and 5 bases at J, with 14 bases in the middle. CDR1 and CDR2 (germline): SGHNT, YENEEA. CDR3 protein: CASSLGVGPDETQYF. CDR3 nucleotides: TGTGCCAGCAGCTTAGGGGTAGGGCCCGACGAGACCCAGTACTTC.

The gene calls are TRBV6-4 and TRBJ2-2; D gene unclear. The CDR3 extends over 14 amino acids. V lost 5 bases to trimming and J lost 2 bases, with 9 bases between them. Germline loops: CDR1 MRHNA, CDR2 SNTAGT. CDR3 loop: CASSSHSNTGELFF. The CDR3 DNA reads TGTGCCAGCAGTAGCCACTCCAACACCGGGGAGCTGTTTTTT.

This clonotype appeared many times. This chain connects TRBV7-2 to TRBJ1-2; D possibly corresponds to TRBD1 (5 bases). CDR3 length: 17 residues. V was clipped by 5 bases and J by 3 bases, with 22 bases between them. CDR1 and CDR2 from the germline V gene are SGHTA and FQGNSA. The CDR3 DNA follows: TGTGCCAGCAGCCTACTACACCGGGACCCGACCCACTATGGCTACACCTTC. Translated, it gives CASSLLHRDPTHYGYTF.

This chain joins TRBV6-5 and TRBJ1-1; TRBD1 matches 8 bases. After removal of 2 bases from V and 8 bases from J, the junction contained 13 bases not matched to a gene. Germline CDR1 reads MNHEY; CDR2 reads SVGAGI. This CDR3 is built from 16 residues. The CDR3 DNA sequence: TGTGCCAGCAGTTACGATAAAACCTGGACAGGGATAGAAGCTTTCTTT. Its protein is CASSYDKTWTGIEAFF.

This clonotype was seen only a few times. The V gene is TRBV5-6, the J gene TRBJ1-1; D is unresolved. V was trimmed by 2 bases and J by 11 bases, leaving 19 bases between them. The CDR3 length is 14 residues. The germline CDR1 and CDR2 sequences are SGHDT and YYEEEE. The CDR3 sequence: CASSLSYGSRNAFF. For the CDR3, the DNA is TGTGCCAGCAGCTTATCGTATGGGAGTAGGAATGCTTTCTTT.

The J gene is TRBJ2-1, the V gene TRBV7-9, with 10 positions matching TRBD1. The CDR3 spans 15 residues. J gave up 8 bases and V 2 bases, and 6 bases lay outside the gene matches. Germline V lookup: CDR1 SEHNR, CDR2 FQNEAQ (reference sequence). This CDR3 reads CASSLIDRGRDEQFF. In DNA form, the CDR3 reads TGTGCCAGCAGCTTAATTGACAGGGGGCGCGATGAGCAGTTCTTC.

This clonotype was counted a few times. One end of the junction is discordant with germline, which a read error may explain. V is TRBV19 and J is TRBJ1-6, with unresolved D. Germline CDR1 is LNHDA and CDR2 is SQIVND (reference sequence). The CDR3 is 15 residues long. CDR3 sequence (DNA): TGTGCCAGTAGTAAATCCTCGGGTTTACGGTCACCCCCCCACTTT. It yields the protein CASSKSSGLRSPPHF.

This clonotype was seen a few times. The V gene is TRBV20-1, the J gene TRBJ2-7; TRBD2 agrees at 12 bases. The germline gives CDR1 DFQATT, CDR2 SNEGSKA (reference sequence). V gave up 5 bases and J gave up 3 bases; unmatched junction bases: 8. The CDR3 is 15 amino acids. The chain's CDR3 is CSAGPGLAGNYEQYF. DNA for the CDR3: TGCAGTGCTGGACCTGGACTAGCGGGAAACTACGAGCAGTACTTC.

This clonotype was seen a handful of times. V gene TRBV4-1 combines with J gene TRBJ2-5; D not resolved. The CDR3 totals 13 residues. V was shortened by 3 bases and J by 1 base, with 6 bases between the two germline ends. CDR1 and CDR2 (germline): MGHRA, YSYEKL. The CDR3 loop is CASSQAVQETQYF. The CDR3 DNA reads TGCGCCAGCAGCCAGGCCGTCCAAGAGACCCAGTACTTC.

A few counts support this clonotype. The junction differs from germline at one of its ends, possibly a read error. This rearrangement joins TRBV5-6 to TRBJ1-4; the D gene is possibly TRBD1 (6 bases). CDR3 size: 14 residues. Germline CDR1 is SGHDT and CDR2 is YYEEEE. The CDR3 DNA sequence: TGTGCCAGCAGCTTTCAGCAGGGGAGCGAAAAACTGCTTTTT. Amino acid sequence: CASSFQQGSEKLLF.

This clonotype was observed many times. This chain connects TRBV10-3 to TRBJ2-3; tentative D call: TRBD1 (6 bases). V was trimmed by 7 bases and J by 0 bases, leaving 11 bases between them. The CDR3 consists of 14 residues. Germline lookup yields CDR1 ENHRY and CDR2 SYGVKD. CDR3 residues: CAITDRTSTDTQYF. DNA of the CDR3: TGTGCCATCACGGACAGAACTAGCACAGATACGCAGTATTTT.

This sequence joins TRBV7-9 and TRBJ1-2, with D hard to call. Germline V gene sequence: CDR1 SEHNR, CDR2 FQNEAQ (reference sequence). V lost 3 bases to trimming and J lost 4 bases, with 12 bases between them. This CDR3 has 14 residues. The CDR3 sequence: CASSFPAQVYGYTF. For the CDR3, the DNA is TGTGCCAGCAGCTTTCCAGCCCAAGTCTATGGCTACACCTTC.